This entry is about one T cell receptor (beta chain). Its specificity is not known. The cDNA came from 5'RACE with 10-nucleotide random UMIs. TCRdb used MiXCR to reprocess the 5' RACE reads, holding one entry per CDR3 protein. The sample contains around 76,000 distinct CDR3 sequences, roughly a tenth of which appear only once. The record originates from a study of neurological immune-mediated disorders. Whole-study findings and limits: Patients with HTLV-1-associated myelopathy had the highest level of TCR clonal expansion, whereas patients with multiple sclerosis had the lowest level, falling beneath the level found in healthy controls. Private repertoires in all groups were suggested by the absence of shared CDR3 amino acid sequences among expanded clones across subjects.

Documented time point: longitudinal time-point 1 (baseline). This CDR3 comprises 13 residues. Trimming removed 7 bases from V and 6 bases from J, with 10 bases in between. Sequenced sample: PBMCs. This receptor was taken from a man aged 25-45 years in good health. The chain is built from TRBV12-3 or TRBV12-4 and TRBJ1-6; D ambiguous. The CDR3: CASTDKGNSPLHF. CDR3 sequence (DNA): TGTGCCAGCACCGACAAGGGTAATTCACCCCTCCACTTT.